The clone carrying this T cell receptor (beta chain) has a single count. This entry belongs to a study of blood T cell repertoires in COVID-19. TCRdb's copy holds only in-frame clones and misses some; the assay was immunoSEQ multiplex PCR. Of around 700,000 clones listed, 70% to 90% are singletons. Looked up from germline, CDR1 is MGHRA and CDR2 is YSYEKL. Unmatched junction bases numbered 9, after V lost 4 bases and J lost 2 bases. The CDR3 sequence is 16 residues long. The chain combines TRBV4-1 with TRBJ1-1; the match to TRBD1 covers 8 bases. The TCR sequence derives from a woman under 30 with acute or convalescent COVID-19. Sequences were obtained from peripheral blood. CDR3 region: CASSRPPGQGNTEAFF. The CDR3 DNA sequence: TGCGCCAGCAGCCGACCTCCCGGACAGGGAAACACTGAAGCTTTCTTT.